This entry lists 31 T cell receptor beta chains sequenced from one sample in a study of human T cells and chemical hapten exposure. TCRdb reprocessed the RACE reads via MiXCR and lists one record per CDR3 protein. The sample has about 70,000 distinct CDR3 sequences; approximately 9.4% are singletons. Sample time point: patch test 1, 2 weeks after DPC sensitization. Treatment defined: therapeutic diphenylcyclopropenone sensitization with weekly scalp DPC. The specimen comprised whole blood, sampled in connection with sensitization to the hapten diphenylcyclopropenone (DPC). The origin of the receptors is a middle-aged woman with alopecia areata. Some clones in this sample may be carry-over from other donors' samples.

This clonotype was observed at least ten times. The chain uses TRBV7-8 and TRBJ2-3; D perhaps matches TRBD2 (7 bases). This CDR3 is 14 amino acids long. V dropped 5 bases and J dropped 6 bases, with 15 bases sitting between them. The germline CDR1 and CDR2 sequences are SGHVS and FQNEAQ. The CDR3 bases are TGTGCCAGCAGCGGGCGGGGGCCAGCGGATACGCAGTATTTT. This translates into CASSGRGPADTQYF.

In its sample, this clonotype was seen many times. The chain recombines TRBV5-8 with TRBJ1-1; the D gene is possibly TRBD1 (5 bases). Germline-derived CDR1 and CDR2 are SGHTS and YDEGEE. The CDR3 spans 13 residues. V shed 5 bases and J shed 1 base, with 9 bases lying between them. CDR3 DNA: TGTGCCAGCAGAACTGACAGGAACACTGAAGCTTTCTTT. Protein sequence: CASRTDRNTEAFF.

This clonotype was counted at least ten times. In DNA form, the CDR3 reads TGTGCCAGCAGCGTCAACACGAACTATGGCTACACCTTC. Its protein is CASSVNTNYGYTF. The chain combines TRBV9 with TRBJ1-2; no firm D call. This CDR3 comprises 13 residues. The germline CDR1 and CDR2 sequences are SGDLS and YYNGEE. V was clipped by 2 bases and J by 2 bases, with 7 bases between them.

This clonotype showed up many times. The V and J genes are TRBV5-1 and TRBJ2-3; 7 bases are a match to TRBD2. The CDR3 spans 17 residues. Germline V gives CDR1 SGHRS, CDR2 YFSETQ. J was trimmed by 2 bases and V by 0 bases; bases with no gene match: 9. For the CDR3, the DNA is TGCGCCAGCAGCTTGGACTCCTTCCTAGCGGTCACAGATACGCAGTATTTT. Its protein product is CASSLDSFLAVTDTQYF.

This chain uses TRBV7-8 with TRBJ2-7; D is tentatively TRBD1 or TRBD2 (6 bases each). The CDR3 contains 15 residues. Germline V CDR1 and CDR2: SGHVS, FQNEAQ. The V end lost 8 bases, the J end lost 3 bases, and 20 bases lay between the germline ends. Here the CDR3 DNA reads TGTGCCAGCCCTCCGGAGGGGGGTTCCGACTACGAGCAGTACTTC. Protein product: CASPPEGGSDYEQYF.

This clonotype has ten or more counts. The CDR3 sequence is CASSLIPAGLFGTDTQYF. CDR3 DNA: TGTGCCAGCAGCTTAATTCCTGCAGGGCTTTTTGGCACAGATACGCAGTATTTT. The chain links TRBV7-9 to TRBJ2-3; tentative D call: TRBD1 (5 bases). The CDR3 is 18 residues long. Germline-derived CDR1 and CDR2 are SEHNR and FQNEAQ (reference sequence). V lost 2 bases and J lost 1, with 19 bases in between.

The chain carries TRBV27 and TRBJ2-7, with 14 bases matching TRBD2. The CDR3 consists of 18 residues. Per the germline V gene, CDR1 is MNHEY and CDR2 is SMNVEV (reference sequence). The V segment lost 3 bases and the J segment 7 bases; nucleotides outside the gene matches: 14. The CDR3 region has the DNA TGTGCCAGCAGTTTCGGGACTAGCGGGAGCGGCGGACCGAGGGAGCAGTACTTC. It is translated as CASSFGTSGSGGPREQYF.

There are many counts of this clonotype. The V and J genes are TRBV21-1 and TRBJ1-6. TRBV21-1 is reported as a pseudogene. CDR3 length: 17 residues. The CDR3 protein is CASSKRTWLNYNSPLHF. The CDR3 nucleotides read TGTGCCAGCAGCAAAAGGACGTGGCTCAACTATAATTCACCCCTCCACTTT.

Ten or more counts support this clonotype. V is TRBV18 and J is TRBJ2-7; D possibly corresponds to TRBD1 (6 bases). The CDR3 totals 14 residues. The V gene lost 6 bases and the J gene lost 4 bases, with 16 bases spanning the gap. Germline assignment: CDR1 KGHSH and CDR2 LQKENI. The CDR3 loop is CASSRTVEIYEQYF. The CDR3 DNA follows: TGTGCCAGCTCGAGGACAGTGGAAATATACGAGCAGTACTTC. Full variable domain (remainder filled in from reference TRBV18 and TRBJ2-7): NAGVMQNPRHLVRRRGQEARLRCSPMKGHSHVYWYRQLPEEGLKFMVYLQKENIIDESGMPKERFSAEFPKEGPSILRIQQVVRGDSAAYFCASSRTVEIYEQYFGPGTRLTVT.

This clonotype appeared a few times. The rearrangement links TRBV29-1 to TRBJ2-4; unclear D gene. Trimming removed 2 bases at V and 0 bases at J, with 2 bases between. Germline V lookup: CDR1 SQVTM, CDR2 ANQGSEA. This CDR3 spans 12 amino acids. The CDR3 region is CSVELAKNIQYF. Here the CDR3 DNA reads TGCAGCGTTGAACTAGCCAAAAACATTCAGTACTTC.

This clonotype was counted ten times or more. The chain combines TRBV4-3 with TRBJ2-1; 7 nucleotides agree with TRBD2. The junction had 15 bases not matched to a gene; V was cut back by 0 bases and J by 4 bases. In germline, CDR1 is LGHNA, CDR2 YSLEER. This CDR3 is built from 19 residues. The CDR3: CASSQDWETSPITYNEQFF. CDR3 bases: TGCGCCAGCAGCCAAGATTGGGAGACTAGCCCGATCACGTACAATGAGCAGTTCTTC.

The V and J genes are TRBV2 and TRBJ1-4; D call uncertain. This CDR3 has 15 residues. The V end lost 7 bases, the J end lost 2 bases, and 14 bases lay between the germline ends. Germline assignment: CDR1 SNHLY and CDR2 FYNNEI. The chain's CDR3 is CASIRTGRTNEKLFF. As DNA, the CDR3 is TGTGCCAGCATAAGGACGGGGAGGACTAATGAAAAACTGTTTTTT.

The sample holds many counts of this clonotype. V gene TRBV4-3 combines with J gene TRBJ2-1, with D uncertain. Germline loops: CDR1 LGHNA, CDR2 YSLEER. There are 13 residues in the CDR3. Between the trimmed V and J ends, which lost 0 bases and 6 bases, there was a span of 6 bases. The CDR3 here is CASSQDNANEQFF. The DNA of the CDR3 is TGCGCCAGCAGCCAAGACAATGCCAATGAGCAGTTCTTC.

This clonotype was counted ten times or more. The chain employs TRBV5-4 and TRBJ2-2; D might be TRBD2 (5 bases). V was shortened by 4 bases and J by 5 bases, with 12 bases between the two germline ends. The CDR3 sequence is 14 residues long. Germline values: CDR1 SGHNT, CDR2 YYREEE (reference sequence). The CDR3 reads CASSPGGSTGELFF. The CDR3 bases are TGTGCCAGCAGCCCAGGCGGGTCGACCGGGGAGCTGTTTTTT.

This clonotype was counted many times. V is TRBV28 and J is TRBJ2-1, with TRBD2 as a possible D gene (5 bases). This CDR3 spans 14 amino acids. Germline CDR1 reads MDHEN; CDR2 reads SYDVKM. V lost 2 bases and J 2 bases, leaving 7 bases between the germline ends. CDR3 sequence reads: CASSLRGAYNEQFF. Here the CDR3 DNA reads TGTGCCAGCAGTTTACGGGGAGCCTACAATGAGCAGTTCTTC.

On this clonotype itself: At one boundary the junction diverges from the germline segment, which might be a read error. This sequence joins TRBV9 and TRBJ2-7; TRBD1 is a possible D gene (6 bases). In germline, CDR1 is SGDLS, CDR2 YYNGEE. The CDR3 consists of 13 residues. This CDR3 reads CAGSPEGVKEQYF. The CDR3 DNA follows: TGTGCCGGCAGCCCAGAGGGGGTAAAGGAGCAGTACTTC. The variable domain in full, completed from reference TRBV9 and TRBJ2-7, reads DSGVTQTPKHLITATGQRVTLRCSPRSGDLSVYWYQQSLDQGLQFLIQYYNGEERAKGNILERFSAQQFPDLHSELNLSSLELGDSALYFCAGSPEGVKEQYFGPGTRLTVT.

This clonotype showed up just a few times. A read error may account for a junction end that differs from germline. The chain has TRBV4-3 and TRBJ1-2; 7 bases agree with TRBD1. This CDR3 is 16 amino acids long. The germline V gene has CDR1 LGHNA and CDR2 YSLEER. CDR3 in amino acids: CAGSQEGAGGDYGYTF. The CDR3 DNA reads TGCGCCGGCAGCCAAGAAGGGGCAGGGGGGGACTATGGCTACACCTTC.

This clonotype was observed a handful of times. CDR3 DNA sequence: TGTGCCAGCCTGGACAGCTCCTACGAGCAGTACTTC. This gives the protein CASLDSSYEQYF. This sequence joins TRBV7-2 and TRBJ2-7, with a possible D match to TRBD1 (6 bases). The germline V gene encodes CDR1 SGHTA and CDR2 FQGNSA. The CDR3 contains 12 residues. V lost 8 bases and J 0 bases, leaving 8 bases between the germline ends.

This clonotype was detected only a few times. The V call is TRBV5-4, the J call TRBJ2-5; perhaps TRBD1 as D (5 bases). Germline CDR1 and CDR2: SGHNT and YYREEE (reference sequence). V was trimmed by 4 bases and J by 7 bases, leaving 20 bases between them. The CDR3 length is 15 residues. CDR3 region: CASSPSTVPAGTQYF. The CDR3 coding sequence is TGTGCCAGCAGCCCGTCGACAGTGCCGGCAGGGACCCAGTACTTC.

The chain recombines TRBV28 with TRBJ1-6; TRBD1 agrees at 10 bases. The CDR3 runs 14 residues. The V gene end was trimmed by 7 bases and the J gene end by 9 bases; junction bases not matched to a gene: 6. Germline CDR1 reads MDHEN; CDR2 reads SYDVKM. CDR3 bases: TGTGCCAGCACTACGGGACAGGGGACTTCACCCCTCCACTTT. Its protein is CASTTGQGTSPLHF.

This clonotype came up many times. V is TRBV10-3 and J is TRBJ2-7; D unclear. V gave up 10 bases and J gave up 3 bases, with 10 bases separating them. The length of the CDR3 is 11 residues. Germline-derived CDR1 and CDR2 are ENHRY and SYGVKD. CDR3 in amino acids: CATHDDYEQYF. The DNA for the CDR3 is TGTGCCACCCATGATGACTACGAGCAGTACTTC.

This rearrangement joins TRBV7-2 to TRBJ1-2; 9 bases map to TRBD1. Germline CDR1 SGHTA, CDR2 FQGNSA. The CDR3 runs to 15 residues. J gave up 4 bases and V 3 bases, and 6 bases lay outside the gene matches. CDR3: CASSFRDRVAYGYTF. CDR3 in DNA: TGTGCCAGCAGCTTCCGGGACAGGGTGGCCTATGGCTACACCTTC.

This chain joins TRBV6-1 and TRBJ2-7; the D gene is possibly TRBD2 (6 bases). Germline V gene lookup returns CDR1 MNHNS and CDR2 SASEGT. CDR3 length equals 18 residues. V shed 2 bases and J shed 7 bases, with 27 bases lying between them. The CDR3 DNA is TGTGCCAGCAGTGAAAGAGGTGGCGGGGCCGACGGTGTGGCAGAGCAGTACTTC. This sequence encodes CASSERGGGADGVAEQYF.

This clonotype has at least ten counts. The rearrangement links TRBV14 to TRBJ2-3; TRBD1 matches at 9 bases. The CDR3 loop spans 16 amino acids. From germline, CDR1 is SGHDN and CDR2 FVKESK. With 4 bases clipped from V and 8 bases from J, the junction kept 13 bases outside the gene matches. Written as DNA, the CDR3 is TGTGCCAGCAGCCCGCATGCCGGGACAGGGTTCGGTACGCAGTATTTT. Translated: CASSPHAGTGFGTQYF.

The rearrangement uses TRBV5-1 and TRBJ1-4, with D hard to call. V lost 1 base to trimming and J lost 5 bases, with 6 bases between them. The length of the CDR3 is 13 residues. Germline V gene data show CDR1 as SGHRS and CDR2 as YFSETQ. CDR3 sequence reads: CASSLNPNEKLFF. CDR3 in DNA: TGCGCCAGCAGCTTGAACCCAAATGAAAAACTGTTTTTT.

This chain connects TRBV7-2 to TRBJ2-7, with no clear D. This CDR3 has 13 amino acids. Germline lookup yields CDR1 SGHTA and CDR2 FQGNSA. V lost 2 bases and J lost 2, with 7 bases in between. CDR3 region: CASSLHFTYEQYF. The DNA of the CDR3 is TGTGCCAGCAGCTTACACTTTACCTACGAGCAGTACTTC. Looking up the rest from reference TRBV7-2 and TRBJ2-7 gives the full variable domain: GAGVSQSPSNKVTEKGKDVELRCDPISGHTALYWYRQSLGQGLEFLIYFQGNSAPDKSGLPSDRFSAERTGGSVSTLTIQRTQQEDSAVYLCASSLHFTYEQYFGPGTRLTVT.

This clonotype was seen only a few times. V is TRBV11-2 and J is TRBJ2-4, with TRBD2 identical over 8 bases. This CDR3 spans 15 amino acids. The germline CDR1 and CDR2 sequences are SGHAT and FQNNGV. Trimming removed 5 bases from V and 6 bases from J; junction bases left unmatched: 9. CDR3 coding DNA: TGTGCCAGCAGCATGAGCGGGGGCGGGGGAAACATTCAGTACTTC. This codes for CASSMSGGGGNIQYF. The variable domain in full, completed from reference TRBV11-2 and TRBJ2-4, reads EAGVAQSPRYKIIEKRQSVAFWCNPISGHATLYWYQQILGQGPKLLIQFQNNGVVDDSQLPKDRFSAERLKGVDSTLKIQPAKLEDSAVYLCASSMSGGGGNIQYFGAGTRLSVL.

This clonotype was detected many times. The rearrangement links TRBV7-2 to TRBJ2-2, with 13 bases that match TRBD2. V lost 2 bases, J lost 8 bases, and 8 bases stayed unmatched. This CDR3 has 17 amino acids. CDR1 is SGHTA, CDR2 FQGNSA, per germline. As DNA, the CDR3 is TGTGCCAGCAGCTTACCCGGGACTAGCGGGGAGGCGGGGGAGCTGTTTTTT. Its translation: CASSLPGTSGEAGELFF.

The table lists this clonotype with a few counts. The genes are TRBV4-3 and TRBJ2-7; D might be TRBD1 (6 bases). The CDR3 totals 17 residues. The germline V and J ends were trimmed by 3 bases and 3 bases, with 21 bases remaining between them. Germline loops: CDR1 LGHNA, CDR2 YSLEER. CDR3 DNA sequence: TGCGCCAGCAGCCAGGCCGCCCATACAGGGTTCCTCTACGAGCAGTACTTC. Amino acid sequence: CASSQAAHTGFLYEQYF.

This clonotype occurred many times. Written as DNA, the CDR3 is TGTGCCAGCAGTTACGCAGGGGGTACCTACAATGAGCAGTTCTTC. It specifies CASSYAGGTYNEQFF. The rearrangement uses TRBV6-2 or TRBV6-3 and TRBJ2-1; 7 bases map to TRBD1. The CDR3 has 15 residues. Germline V lookup: CDR1 MNHEY, CDR2 SVGEGT. Trimming at V came to 2 bases and at J to 2 bases, leaving 3 bases not matched to a gene.

This chain connects TRBV7-9 to TRBJ1-4; D ambiguous. The V gene lost 1 base and the J gene lost 5 bases, with 5 bases spanning the gap. Germline V gene data show CDR1 as SEHNR and CDR2 as FQNEAQ (reference sequence). This CDR3 is built from 13 residues. Here the CDR3 DNA reads TGTGCCAGCAGCTTAGACGGGAATGAAAAACTGTTTTTT. Translation: CASSLDGNEKLFF.